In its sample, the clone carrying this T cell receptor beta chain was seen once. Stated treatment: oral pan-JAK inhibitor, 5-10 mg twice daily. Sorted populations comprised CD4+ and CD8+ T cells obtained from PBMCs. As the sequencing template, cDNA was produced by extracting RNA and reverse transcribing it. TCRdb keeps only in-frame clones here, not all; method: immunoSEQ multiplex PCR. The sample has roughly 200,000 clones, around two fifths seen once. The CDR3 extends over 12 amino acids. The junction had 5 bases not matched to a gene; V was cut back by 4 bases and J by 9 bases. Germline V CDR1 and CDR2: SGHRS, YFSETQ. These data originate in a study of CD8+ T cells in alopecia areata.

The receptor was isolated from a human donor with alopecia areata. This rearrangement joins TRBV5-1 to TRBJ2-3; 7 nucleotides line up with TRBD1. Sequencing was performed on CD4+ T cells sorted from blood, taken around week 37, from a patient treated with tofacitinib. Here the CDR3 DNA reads TGCGCCAGCAGCCCGGGACAGTACACGCAGTATTTT. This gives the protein CASSPGQYTQYF.